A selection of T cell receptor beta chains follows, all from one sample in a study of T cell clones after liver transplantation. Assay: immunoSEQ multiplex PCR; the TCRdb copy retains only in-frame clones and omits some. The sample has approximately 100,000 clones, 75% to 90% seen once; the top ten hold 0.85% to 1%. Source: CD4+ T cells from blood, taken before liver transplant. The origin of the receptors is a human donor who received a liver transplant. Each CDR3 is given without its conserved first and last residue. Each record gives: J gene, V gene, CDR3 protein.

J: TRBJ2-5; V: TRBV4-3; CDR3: ASSQEAGGEGETQY
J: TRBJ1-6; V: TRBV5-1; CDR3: ASSSDLTVGAPLH
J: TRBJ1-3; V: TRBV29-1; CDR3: SGGGGSGNTIY
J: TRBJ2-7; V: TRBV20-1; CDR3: SPLGAYEQY
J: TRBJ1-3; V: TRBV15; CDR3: ATSRGGQGGNTIY
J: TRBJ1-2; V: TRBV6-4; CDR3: ASSPSAANYGYT
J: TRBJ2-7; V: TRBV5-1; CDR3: ASSLAVGTGHEQY
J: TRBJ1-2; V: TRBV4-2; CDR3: ASSQEPTEQYGYT
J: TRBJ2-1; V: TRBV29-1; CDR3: SATTGDEQF
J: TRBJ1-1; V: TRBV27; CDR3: ASSLWRGTGGAWNTEAF
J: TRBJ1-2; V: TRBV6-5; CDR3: ASRSGINRDGYT
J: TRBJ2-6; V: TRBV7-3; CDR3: ASSPRQSTWSGANVLT
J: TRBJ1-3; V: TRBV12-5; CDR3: ASGLRQGGGNTIY
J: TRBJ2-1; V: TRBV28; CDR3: ASSPKGLAGNNEQF
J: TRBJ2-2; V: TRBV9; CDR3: ASSIVSGSTGELF
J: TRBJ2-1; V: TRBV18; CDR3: ASSPVGTPYNEQF
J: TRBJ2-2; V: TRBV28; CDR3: ASRGTGRPNTGELF
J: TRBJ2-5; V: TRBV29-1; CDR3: SGIGTSGSLQETQY
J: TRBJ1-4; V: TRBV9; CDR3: ASSSTRDGGFEKLF
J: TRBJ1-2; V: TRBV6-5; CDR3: ATRFTGGPLYGYT
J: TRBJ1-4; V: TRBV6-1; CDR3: ASSQPGQISEKLF
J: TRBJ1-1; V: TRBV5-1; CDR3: ASSLGGNTEAF
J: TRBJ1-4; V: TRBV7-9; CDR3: ASSLTGEKLF
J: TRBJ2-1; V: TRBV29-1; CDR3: SVEDLGRDLSREQF
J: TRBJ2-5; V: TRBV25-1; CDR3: ASSDQLRDGQETQY
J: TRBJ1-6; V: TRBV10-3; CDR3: ATLGGLARSPLH
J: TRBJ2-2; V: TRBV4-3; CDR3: ASSQEASGAERTGELF
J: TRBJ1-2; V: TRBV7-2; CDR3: ASSAVQVLNGYT
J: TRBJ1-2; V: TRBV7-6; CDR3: ASSPPGQWSGYT
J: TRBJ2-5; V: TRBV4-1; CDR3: ASSQEGWSSGYQETQY
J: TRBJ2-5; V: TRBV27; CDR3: ASSLWGAGETQY
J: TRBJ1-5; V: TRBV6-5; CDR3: ASSYSPINQPQH
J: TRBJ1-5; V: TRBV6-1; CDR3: ASSPGRHSNQPQH
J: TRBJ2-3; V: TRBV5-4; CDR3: ASSRLAGLTDTQY
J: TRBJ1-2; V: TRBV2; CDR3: ASSDGGHYGYT
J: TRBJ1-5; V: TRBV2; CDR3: ASSGTSNQPQH
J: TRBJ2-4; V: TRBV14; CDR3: ASSQEGARAKNIQY
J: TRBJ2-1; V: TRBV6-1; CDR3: ASSDPGLAGVNEQF
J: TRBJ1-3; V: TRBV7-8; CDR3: ASSQGQGVTVGNTIY
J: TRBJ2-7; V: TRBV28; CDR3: ASSLTEYSYEQY
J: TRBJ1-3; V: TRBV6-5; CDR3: ASSYSEGDSGNTIY
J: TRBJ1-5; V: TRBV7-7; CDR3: ASVESRYRGGLQPQH
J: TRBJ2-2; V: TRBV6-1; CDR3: ASELVNTGELF
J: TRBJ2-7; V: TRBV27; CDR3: ASGRYEQY
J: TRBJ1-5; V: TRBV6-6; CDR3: ASRSGQSNQPQH
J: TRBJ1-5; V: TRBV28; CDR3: ASRRVGARYSNQPQH
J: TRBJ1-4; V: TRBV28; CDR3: ASSFGVRGGEKLF
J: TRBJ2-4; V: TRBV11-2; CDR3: ASSFGQDRNIQY
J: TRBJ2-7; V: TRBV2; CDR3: ASSDLAGWGAGVGEQY
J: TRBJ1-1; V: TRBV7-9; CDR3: ASSTDAAGRNTEAF
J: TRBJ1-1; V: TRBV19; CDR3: ASSPVLHTEAF
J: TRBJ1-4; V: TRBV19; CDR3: ASSITGNEKLF